This TCR beta chain derives from a study of blood T cell repertoires in COVID-19. The overall study: The United States, Italy and Spain provided the acute and convalescent COVID-19 samples.

Some clones are missing from TCRdb's copy, which holds only in-frame ones; the method was immunoSEQ multiplex PCR. The profile covers roughly 60,000 clones, with approximately 83% appearing a single time and roughly 10% taken by the ten largest. In this sample, this clone turned up a few times. One Seattle source followed patients from active infection through their disease course. CDR1 is ENHRY, CDR2 SYGVKD, per germline. This CDR3 is 16 amino acids long. Trimming removed 0 bases from V and 1 base from J, with 9 bases in between. The J gene is TRBJ1-4, the V gene TRBV10-3; weak D call: TRBD1 (5 bases). Sequenced: peripheral blood. The origin of this receptor is a man aged 50-59 years with COVID-19, enrolled during active disease. The CDR3, as DNA: TGTGCCATCAGTGAGTCCGGGGGAGGAACTAATGAAAAACTGTTTTTT. Translated, it gives CAISESGGGTNEKLFF.